This T cell receptor beta chain emerged from a study of blood T cell repertoires in COVID-19. Sequencing was performed with immunoSEQ multiplex PCR; in TCRdb, only in-frame clones are kept and a portion is missing. Of approximately 90,000 clones listed, 78% were seen once; the top ten hold 6.3%. From germline, CDR1 is SGDLS and CDR2 YYNGEE. The CDR3 loop spans 14 amino acids. J was trimmed by 4 bases and V by 4 bases; bases with no gene match: 7. The V and J genes are TRBV9 and TRBJ1-1; 7 bases match TRBD1. The clonotype was recovered from a man between 65 and 80 years old with COVID-19, enrolled during active disease. The sequencing sample was made of peripheral blood. The CDR3 region is CASSPRQGPTEAFF. DNA of the CDR3: TGTGCCAGCAGCCCACGACAGGGTCCCACTGAAGCTTTCTTT.